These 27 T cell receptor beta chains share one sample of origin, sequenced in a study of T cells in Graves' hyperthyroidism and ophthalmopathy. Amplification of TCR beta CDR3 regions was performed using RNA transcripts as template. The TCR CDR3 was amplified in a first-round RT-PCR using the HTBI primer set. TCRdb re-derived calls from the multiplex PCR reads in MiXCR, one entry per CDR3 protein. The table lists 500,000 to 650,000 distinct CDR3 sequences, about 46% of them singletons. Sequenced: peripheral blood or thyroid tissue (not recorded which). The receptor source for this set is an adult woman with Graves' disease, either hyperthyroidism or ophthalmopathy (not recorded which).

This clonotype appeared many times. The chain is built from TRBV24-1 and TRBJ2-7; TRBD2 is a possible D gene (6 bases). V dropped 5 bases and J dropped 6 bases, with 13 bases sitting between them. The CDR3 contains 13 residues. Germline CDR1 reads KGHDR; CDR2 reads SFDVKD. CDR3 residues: CATSAGGEREQYF. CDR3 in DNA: TGTGCCACCAGTGCCGGCGGGGAACGCGAGCAGTACTTC.

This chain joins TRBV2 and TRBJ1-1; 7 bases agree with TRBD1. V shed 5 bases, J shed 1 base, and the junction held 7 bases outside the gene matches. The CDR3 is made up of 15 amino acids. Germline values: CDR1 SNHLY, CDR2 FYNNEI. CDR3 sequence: CASSLTGLENTEAFF. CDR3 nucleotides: TGTGCCAGCAGTTTGACAGGGTTGGAGAACACTGAAGCTTTCTTT.

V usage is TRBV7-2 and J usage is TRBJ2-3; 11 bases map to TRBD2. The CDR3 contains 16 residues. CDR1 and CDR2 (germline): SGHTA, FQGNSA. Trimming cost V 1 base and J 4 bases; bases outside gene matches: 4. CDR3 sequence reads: CASSLGLLAGADTQYF. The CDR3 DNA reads TGTGCCAGCAGCTTAGGGTTACTAGCGGGAGCAGATACGCAGTATTTT.

CDR3 region: CASSLTTYGYTF. The CDR3 coding sequence is TGTGCCAGCAGCCTAACCACCTATGGCTACACCTTC. This chain links TRBV7-8 with TRBJ1-2, with D unclear. CDR1 and CDR2 from the germline V gene are SGHVS and FQNEAQ. With 5 bases removed from V and 4 bases from J, the gap between germline ends came to 8 bases. This CDR3 spans 12 amino acids.

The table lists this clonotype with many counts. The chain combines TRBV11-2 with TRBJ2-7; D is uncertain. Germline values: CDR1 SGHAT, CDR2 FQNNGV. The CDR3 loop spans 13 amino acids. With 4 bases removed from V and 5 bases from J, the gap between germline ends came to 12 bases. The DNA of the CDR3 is TGTGCCAGCAGCTCCGGGCTCCGGGACGAGCAGTACTTC. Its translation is CASSSGLRDEQYF.

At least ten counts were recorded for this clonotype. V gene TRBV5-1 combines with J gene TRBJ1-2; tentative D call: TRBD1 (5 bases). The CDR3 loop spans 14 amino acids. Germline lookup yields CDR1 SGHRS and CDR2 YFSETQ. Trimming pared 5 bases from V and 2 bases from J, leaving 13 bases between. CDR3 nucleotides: TGCGCCAGCAGAGGGGCCTGGGGGAACTATGGCTACACCTTC. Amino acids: CASRGAWGNYGYTF.

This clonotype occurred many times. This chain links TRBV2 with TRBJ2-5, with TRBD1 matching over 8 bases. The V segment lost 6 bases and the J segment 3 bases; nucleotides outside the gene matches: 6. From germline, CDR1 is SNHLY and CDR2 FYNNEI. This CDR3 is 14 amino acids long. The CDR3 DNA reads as TGTGCCAGCAGCACGACAGGGGTAAAAGAGACCCAGTACTTC. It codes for CASSTTGVKETQYF.

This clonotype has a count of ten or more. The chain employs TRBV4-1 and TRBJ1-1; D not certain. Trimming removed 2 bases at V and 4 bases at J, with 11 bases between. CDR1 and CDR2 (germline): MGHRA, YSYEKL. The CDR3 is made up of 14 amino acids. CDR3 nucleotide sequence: TGCGCCAGCAGCCAACCCACCCGGGGCACTGAAGCTTTCTTT. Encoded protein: CASSQPTRGTEAFF.

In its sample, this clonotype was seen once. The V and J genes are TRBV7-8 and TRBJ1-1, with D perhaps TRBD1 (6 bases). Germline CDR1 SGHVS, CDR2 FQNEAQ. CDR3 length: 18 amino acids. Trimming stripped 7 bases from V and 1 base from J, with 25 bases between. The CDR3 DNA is TGTGCCAGCACTTCCCCAGGGACACGAGGATCGGGGAACACTGAAGCTTTCTTT. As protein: CASTSPGTRGSGNTEAFF.

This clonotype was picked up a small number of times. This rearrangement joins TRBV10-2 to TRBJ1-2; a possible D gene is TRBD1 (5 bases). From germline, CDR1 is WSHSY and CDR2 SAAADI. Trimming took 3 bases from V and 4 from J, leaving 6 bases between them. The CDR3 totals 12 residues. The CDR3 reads CASSEQAYGYTF. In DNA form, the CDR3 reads TGCGCCAGCAGTGAACAGGCCTATGGCTACACCTTC.

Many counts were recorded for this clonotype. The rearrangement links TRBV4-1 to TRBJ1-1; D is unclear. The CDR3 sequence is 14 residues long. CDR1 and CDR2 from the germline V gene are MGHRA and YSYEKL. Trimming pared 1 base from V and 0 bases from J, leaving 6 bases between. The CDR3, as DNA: TGCGCCAGCAGCCAAGGGATCTTGAACACTGAAGCTTTCTTT. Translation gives CASSQGILNTEAFF.

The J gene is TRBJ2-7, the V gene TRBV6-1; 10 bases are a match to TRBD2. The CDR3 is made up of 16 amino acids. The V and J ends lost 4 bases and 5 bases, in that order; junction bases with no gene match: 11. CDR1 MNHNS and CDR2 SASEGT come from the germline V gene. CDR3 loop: CASSGVLLAGVDEQYF. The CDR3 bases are TGTGCCAGCAGTGGAGTCTTGCTAGCGGGAGTCGACGAGCAGTACTTC.

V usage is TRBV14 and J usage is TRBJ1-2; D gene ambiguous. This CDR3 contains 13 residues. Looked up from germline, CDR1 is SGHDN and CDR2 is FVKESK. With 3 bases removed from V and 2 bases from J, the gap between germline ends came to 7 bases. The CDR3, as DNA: TGTGCCAGCAGCCAGGCGGGAAACTATGGCTACACCTTC. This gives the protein CASSQAGNYGYTF.

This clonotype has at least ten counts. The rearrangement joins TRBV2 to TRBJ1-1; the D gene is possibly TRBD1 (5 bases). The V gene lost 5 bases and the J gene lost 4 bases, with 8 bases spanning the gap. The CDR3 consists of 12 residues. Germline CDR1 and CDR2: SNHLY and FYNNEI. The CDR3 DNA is TGTGCCAGCAGTCCGGACATCACTGAAGCTTTCTTT. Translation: CASSPDITEAFF.

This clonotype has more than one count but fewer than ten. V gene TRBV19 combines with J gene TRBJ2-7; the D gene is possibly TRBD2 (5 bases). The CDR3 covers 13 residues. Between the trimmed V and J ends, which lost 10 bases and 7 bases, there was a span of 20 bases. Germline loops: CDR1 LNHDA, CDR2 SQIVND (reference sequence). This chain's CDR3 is CAISESWRTEQYF. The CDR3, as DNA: TGTGCCATCAGTGAGTCGTGGCGGACTGAGCAGTACTTC.

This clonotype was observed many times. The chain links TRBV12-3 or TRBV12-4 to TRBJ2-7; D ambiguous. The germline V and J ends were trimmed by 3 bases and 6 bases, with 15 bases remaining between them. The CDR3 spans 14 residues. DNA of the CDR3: TGTGCCAGCAGTTTTCGGTCCGGGTCGATCGAGCAGTACTTC. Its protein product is CASSFRSGSIEQYF.

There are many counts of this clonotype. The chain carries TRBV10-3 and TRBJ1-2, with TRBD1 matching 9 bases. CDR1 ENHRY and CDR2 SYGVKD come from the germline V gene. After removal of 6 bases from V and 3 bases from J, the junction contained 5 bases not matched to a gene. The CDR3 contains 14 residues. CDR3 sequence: CAIRGQGNDYGYTF. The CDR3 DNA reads TGTGCCATCAGGGGACAGGGAAACGACTATGGCTACACCTTC.

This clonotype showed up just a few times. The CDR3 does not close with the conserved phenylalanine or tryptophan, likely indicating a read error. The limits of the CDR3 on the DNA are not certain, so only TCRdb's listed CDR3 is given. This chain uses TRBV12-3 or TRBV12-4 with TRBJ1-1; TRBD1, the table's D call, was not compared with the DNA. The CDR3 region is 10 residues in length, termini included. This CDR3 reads CAISRQGAYY.

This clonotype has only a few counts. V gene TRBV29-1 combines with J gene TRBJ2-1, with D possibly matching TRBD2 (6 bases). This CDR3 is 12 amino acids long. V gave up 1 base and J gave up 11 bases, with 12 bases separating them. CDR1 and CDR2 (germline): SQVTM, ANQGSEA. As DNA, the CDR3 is TGCAGCGTTGAAGCGGACTACCTGCAGCAGTTCTTC. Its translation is CSVEADYLQQFF.

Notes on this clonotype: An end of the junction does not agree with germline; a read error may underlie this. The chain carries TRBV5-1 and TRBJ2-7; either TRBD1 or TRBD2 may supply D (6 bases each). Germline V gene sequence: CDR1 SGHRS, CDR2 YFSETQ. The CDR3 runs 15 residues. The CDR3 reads CASSLVGGGSYEQYF. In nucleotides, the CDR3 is TGTGCCAGCAGCTTAGTCGGGGGCGGCTCCTACGAGCAGTACTTC.

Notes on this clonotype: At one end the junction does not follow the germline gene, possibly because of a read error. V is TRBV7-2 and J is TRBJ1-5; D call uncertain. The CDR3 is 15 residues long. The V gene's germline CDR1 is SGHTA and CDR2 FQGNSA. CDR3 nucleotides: TGTGCCAGCAGCCTAGCGGGTGGGCCGATGCAGCCCCAGCATTTT. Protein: CASSLAGGPMQPQHF.

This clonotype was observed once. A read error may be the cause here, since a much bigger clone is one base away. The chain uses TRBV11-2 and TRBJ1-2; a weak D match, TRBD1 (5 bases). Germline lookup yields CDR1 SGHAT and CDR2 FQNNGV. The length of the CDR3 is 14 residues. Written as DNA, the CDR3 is TGTGCCAGCAGCTTCCGAAGGGGCGGCTATGGCTGCACCTTC. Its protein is CASSFRRGGYGCTF. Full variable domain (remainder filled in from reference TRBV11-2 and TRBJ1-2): EAGVAQSPRYKIIEKRQSVAFWCNPISGHATLYWYQQILGQGPKLLIQFQNNGVVDDSQLPKDRFSAERLKGVDSTLKIQPAKLEDSAVYLCASSFRRGGYGCTFGSGTRLTVV.

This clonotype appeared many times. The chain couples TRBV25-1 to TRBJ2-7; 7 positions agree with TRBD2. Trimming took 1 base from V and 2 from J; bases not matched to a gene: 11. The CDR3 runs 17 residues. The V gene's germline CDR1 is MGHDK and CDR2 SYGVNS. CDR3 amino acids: CASSESAGGTNPYEQYF. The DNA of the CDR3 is TGTGCCAGCAGTGAATCCGCTGGTGGGACTAACCCCTACGAGCAGTACTTC.

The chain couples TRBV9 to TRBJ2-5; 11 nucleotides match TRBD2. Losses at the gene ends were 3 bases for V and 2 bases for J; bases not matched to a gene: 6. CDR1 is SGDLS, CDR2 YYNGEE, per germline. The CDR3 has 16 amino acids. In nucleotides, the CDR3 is TGTGCCAGCAGCGCCTCGGGGACTAGCGGACAAGAGACCCAGTACTTC. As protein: CASSASGTSGQETQYF.

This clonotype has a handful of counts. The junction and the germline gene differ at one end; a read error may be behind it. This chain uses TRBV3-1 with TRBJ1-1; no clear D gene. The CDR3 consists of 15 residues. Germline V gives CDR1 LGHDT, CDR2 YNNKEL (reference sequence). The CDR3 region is CASSQRVQVNTEASF. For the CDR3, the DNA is TGTGCCAGCAGCCAACGCGTGCAGGTGAACACTGAAGCTTCCTTT.

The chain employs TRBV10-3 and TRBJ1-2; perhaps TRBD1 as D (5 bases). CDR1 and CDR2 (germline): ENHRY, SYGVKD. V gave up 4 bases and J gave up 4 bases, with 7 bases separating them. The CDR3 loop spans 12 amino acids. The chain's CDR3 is CAISGDSYGYTF. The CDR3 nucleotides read TGTGCCATCAGTGGAGACAGCTATGGCTACACCTTC.

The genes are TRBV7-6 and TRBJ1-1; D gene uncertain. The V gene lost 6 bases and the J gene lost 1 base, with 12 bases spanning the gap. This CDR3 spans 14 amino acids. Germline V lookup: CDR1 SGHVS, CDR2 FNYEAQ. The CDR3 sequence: CASRPSRTNTEAFF. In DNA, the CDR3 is TGTGCCAGCAGGCCTAGTAGGACGAACACTGAAGCTTTCTTT.